The rows below give T cell receptor beta chains drawn from one sample of a study of post-analysis software for immune sequencing data. Each CDR3 protein is one row after TCRdb ran MiXCR on the PCR reads. The sample holds 350,000 to 450,000 distinct CDR3 sequences, 35% to 45% seen once. Sequencing was done on a sample of blood. These TCRs come from a girl aged 2-10 years with multiple sclerosis. Each CDR3 is given with its conserved first and last residue. Fields, in order: clone size, J gene, D gene, V gene, CDR3 DNA, CDR3 protein. A D gene is named only where the DNA matches it firmly. The size field is filled for only some rows; it gives once, few, many or a size class.

abundance: .; j_gene: TRBJ1-2; d_gene: .; v_gene: TRBV9; CDR3nt: TGTGCCGGCAGCGGGCAGAGGGGCTACACCTTC; CDR3aa: CAGSGQRGYTF
abundance: many; j_gene: TRBJ1-6; d_gene: TRBD1; v_gene: TRBV5-1; CDR3nt: TGCGCCAGCAGCTTGGGGGACAGGGGAGGCTCCGGGAATTCACCCCTCCACTTT; CDR3aa: CASSLGDRGGSGNSPLHF
abundance: few; j_gene: TRBJ2-1; d_gene: .; v_gene: TRBV5-1; CDR3nt: TGCGCCAGCAGCTTGGAAGGCCGGGGGCGCAGGGATGAGCAGTTCTTC; CDR3aa: CASSLEGRGRRDEQFF
abundance: .; j_gene: TRBJ2-5; d_gene: .; v_gene: TRBV29-1; CDR3nt: TGCAGCGTCGTACAGGGTCCCTACAATGAGCAGTACTTC; CDR3aa: CSVVQGPYNEQYF
abundance: .; j_gene: TRBJ1-2; d_gene: TRBD1; v_gene: TRBV27; CDR3nt: TGTGCCAGCAGTTTCCAGGGGGCAGGTGGCTACACCTTC; CDR3aa: CASSFQGAGGYTF
abundance: few; j_gene: TRBJ2-7; d_gene: .; v_gene: TRBV5-1; CDR3nt: TGCGCCAGCAGCCTGGACATCCCCTACGAGCAGTACTTC; CDR3aa: CASSLDIPYEQYF
abundance: .; j_gene: TRBJ2-1; d_gene: .; v_gene: TRBV6-5; CDR3nt: TGTGCCAGCAGTTATCCAGGCTTTAAGGTTGAGCAGTTCTTC; CDR3aa: CASSYPGFKVEQFF
abundance: few; j_gene: TRBJ2-1; d_gene: TRBD2; v_gene: TRBV6-4; CDR3nt: TGTGCCAGCAGCCTACTAGCGGCTAGCTACAATGAGCAGTTCTTC; CDR3aa: CASSLLAASYNEQFF
abundance: .; j_gene: TRBJ2-7; d_gene: TRBD2; v_gene: TRBV20-1; CDR3nt: TGCAGTGCTAGAGCACGGTTGGGACTAGCGGGATCACCCATAGGCGAGCAGTACTTC; CDR3aa: CSARARLGLAGSPIGEQYF
abundance: once; j_gene: TRBJ2-5; d_gene: .; v_gene: TRBV6-6; CDR3nt: TGTGCCAGCAGTTACGCCGAGACCCAGTACTTC; CDR3aa: CASSYAETQYF
abundance: .; j_gene: TRBJ2-5; d_gene: TRBD2; v_gene: TRBV6-2/TRBV6-3; CDR3nt: TGTGCCAGCAGTTACTCGAGGTGGGACTACGAAGAGACCCAGTACTTC; CDR3aa: CASSYSRWDYEETQYF
abundance: few; j_gene: TRBJ2-3; d_gene: TRBD1; v_gene: TRBV6-5; CDR3nt: TGTGCCAGCAGGGGACAGATCACAGATACGCAGTATTTT; CDR3aa: CASRGQITDTQYF
abundance: few; j_gene: TRBJ2-5; d_gene: .; v_gene: TRBV5-6; CDR3nt: TGTGCCAGCAGCCAGGGCCTGGAGACCCAGTACTTC; CDR3aa: CASSQGLETQYF
abundance: .; j_gene: TRBJ2-5; d_gene: .; v_gene: TRBV28; CDR3nt: TGTGCCAGCCACCAGGACAGAGAAGAGACCCAGTACTTC; CDR3aa: CASHQDREETQYF
abundance: .; j_gene: TRBJ2-1; d_gene: .; v_gene: TRBV12-3/TRBV12-4; CDR3nt: TGTGCCAGCAGCCTTCGCGGGGTGACCTACAATGAGCAGTTCTTC; CDR3aa: CASSLRGVTYNEQFF
abundance: .; j_gene: TRBJ2-1; d_gene: TRBD2; v_gene: TRBV12-5; CDR3nt: TGTGCTAGTGGTTTGGTACTTGGGGGGGAGGGGAATGAGCAGTTCTTC; CDR3aa: CASGLVLGGEGNEQFF
abundance: few; j_gene: TRBJ1-2; d_gene: TRBD1; v_gene: TRBV2; CDR3nt: TGTGCCAGCAGCGAGGACAGGGAAGGCTATGGCTACACCTTC; CDR3aa: CASSEDREGYGYTF
abundance: .; j_gene: TRBJ2-7; d_gene: .; v_gene: TRBV5-5; CDR3nt: TGTGCCAGCACTCTTTCAAGTGGGTACGAGCAGTACTTC; CDR3aa: CASTLSSGYEQYF
abundance: few; j_gene: TRBJ2-3; d_gene: .; v_gene: TRBV6-5; CDR3nt: TGTGCCAGCAGTCCAACAGGAGATACGCAGTATTTT; CDR3aa: CASSPTGDTQYF
abundance: .; j_gene: TRBJ1-1; d_gene: TRBD1; v_gene: TRBV7-6; CDR3nt: TGTGCCACCAGGGGGACAGGGGGCACTGAAGCTTTCTTT; CDR3aa: CATRGTGGTEAFF
abundance: few; j_gene: TRBJ2-2; d_gene: .; v_gene: TRBV12-3/TRBV12-4; CDR3nt: TGTGCCAGCAGTTTAGGTCAAGGCACCGGGGAGCTGTTTTTT; CDR3aa: CASSLGQGTGELFF
abundance: .; j_gene: TRBJ2-3; d_gene: TRBD2; v_gene: TRBV3-1; CDR3nt: TGTGCCAGCAGCCCAAGACTAGCGGGGGGTCGCACAGATACGCAGTATTTT; CDR3aa: CASSPRLAGGRTDTQYF
abundance: .; j_gene: TRBJ2-5; d_gene: .; v_gene: TRBV20-1; CDR3nt: TGCAGTGCTAGGTCGGTAGTCGAGGTCCCTGTCGAGTACTTC; CDR3aa: CSARSVVEVPVEYF
abundance: .; j_gene: TRBJ2-3; d_gene: .; v_gene: TRBV5-1; CDR3nt: TGCGCCAGCAGCCCAAGTTTTGCAGGGATAAGCACAGATACGCAGTATTTT; CDR3aa: CASSPSFAGISTDTQYF
abundance: .; j_gene: TRBJ2-4; d_gene: .; v_gene: TRBV20-1; CDR3nt: TGCAGTGCTGGTTCCGGGACCATAACAAACATTCAGTACTTC; CDR3aa: CSAGSGTITNIQYF
abundance: .; j_gene: TRBJ2-7; d_gene: .; v_gene: TRBV12-3/TRBV12-4; CDR3nt: TGTGCCAGCAGTTTAGGGCAGAAAAGCGAGCAGTACTTC; CDR3aa: CASSLGQKSEQYF
abundance: .; j_gene: TRBJ2-1; d_gene: TRBD2; v_gene: TRBV20-1; CDR3nt: TGCAGTGCTAGAGATGAGTGGCGGGAGGTGGGGGGTGTAGGCTACAATGAGCAGTTCTTC; CDR3aa: CSARDEWREVGGVGYNEQFF